This T cell receptor (beta chain) was profiled in a study of lymphopenia after photon versus proton radiotherapy. Study outcomes and limitations: Under photons, naive T cells and diversity fell while effector/memory populations rose. A bigger post-nadir fall in TCR diversity correlated inversely with survival time in deceased patients.

With regard to this clone: Its antigen is not identified.

Measured with immunoSEQ multiplex PCR; TCRdb has only the in-frame clones, and not every one. The data contain approximately 70,000 clones, 87% of them singletons. The receptor's source is a man older than 75 with esophageal cancer. The sequencing here drew on peripheral blood, taken from a patient treated with proton-based radiotherapy.

The CDR3 nucleotides are TGCAGCGCGGTAGGGACCGCTGAAGCTTTCTTT. It specifies CSAVGTAEAFF. V usage is TRBV29-1 and J usage is TRBJ1-1; the D gene is possibly TRBD1 (5 bases). CDR3 length equals 11 residues. V lost 7 bases and J 6 bases, leaving 12 bases between the germline ends. The germline V gene encodes CDR1 SQVTM and CDR2 ANQGSEA.